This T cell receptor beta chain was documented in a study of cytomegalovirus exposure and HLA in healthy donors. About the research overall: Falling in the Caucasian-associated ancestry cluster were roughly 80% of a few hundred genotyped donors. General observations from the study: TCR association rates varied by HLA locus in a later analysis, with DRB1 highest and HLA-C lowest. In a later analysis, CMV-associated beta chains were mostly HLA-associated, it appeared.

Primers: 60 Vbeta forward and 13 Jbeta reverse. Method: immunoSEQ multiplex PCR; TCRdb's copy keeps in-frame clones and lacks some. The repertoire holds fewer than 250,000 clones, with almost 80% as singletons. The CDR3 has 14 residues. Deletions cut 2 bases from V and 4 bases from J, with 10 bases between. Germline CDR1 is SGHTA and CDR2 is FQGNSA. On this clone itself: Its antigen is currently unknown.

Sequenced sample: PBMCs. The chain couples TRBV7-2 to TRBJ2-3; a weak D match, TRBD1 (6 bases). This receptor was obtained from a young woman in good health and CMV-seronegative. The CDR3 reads CASSLNRAADTQYF. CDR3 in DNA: TGTGCCAGCAGCTTAAACAGGGCGGCAGATACGCAGTATTTT.